The present T cell receptor beta chain was sequenced within a study of cytomegalovirus exposure and HLA in healthy donors. Points from the study as a whole: TRBV6-2, TRBV6-3 and some other V segments were unresolvable in 87-base-pair reads. Per a later analysis, HLA-associated TCR beta chains showed more clonal expansion than other, equally common TCR beta chains. Later genetic work tied a missense DCLRE1C variant to beta-chain V and J trimming. In a later analysis, the majority of CMV-associated beta chains seemingly showed HLA restriction.

Of note for this clone: The target antigen is unknown.

60 Vbeta and 13 Jbeta primers were used in PCR. Data came from immunoSEQ multiplex PCR; TCRdb stores just in-frame clones and leaves some out. The table lists approximately 190,000 clones. Germline values: CDR1 SGHDT, CDR2 YYEEEE. The CDR3 totals 15 residues. V was shortened by 2 bases and J by 1 base, with 13 bases between the two germline ends. Input material: PBMCs. The TCR comes from a boy aged 5-17 years in good health and CMV-seronegative. V gene TRBV5-6 combines with J gene TRBJ2-7; a weak D match, TRBD1 (6 bases). CDR3 DNA sequence: TGTGCCAGCAGCTTAGGGACATCAAATTCCTACGAGCAGTACTTC. It is translated as CASSLGTSNSYEQYF.